Shown below are 16 T cell receptor beta chains from a single sample sequenced in a study of neurological immune-mediated disorders. TCRdb re-called the 5' RACE reads through MiXCR, storing one row per CDR3 protein. The sample records tens of thousands of distinct CDR3 sequences, approximately 12% being singletons. Indicated time point: technical triplicate 1. The sequenced sample was PBMCs. The receptor set was obtained from a man between 60 and 75 years old with HTLV-1-associated myelopathy (HAM/TSP).

This clonotype was recorded at least ten times. V usage is TRBV12-3 or TRBV12-4 and J usage is TRBJ2-7, with 13 bases lining up with TRBD2. The CDR3 has 14 amino acids. Losses at the gene ends were 7 bases for V and 5 bases for J; bases not matched to a gene: 5. CDR3 loop: CASMTSGRWDEQYF. CDR3 nucleotides: TGTGCCAGCATGACTAGCGGGAGGTGGGACGAGCAGTACTTC.

This clonotype was seen at least ten times. The CDR3 DNA sequence: TGTGCCAGCAGTTCCACCTGGACTAGCGGGAGAACAGATACGCAGTATTTT. This translates into CASSSTWTSGRTDTQYF. The gene calls are TRBV28 and TRBJ2-3, with 13 bases aligning to TRBD2. V lost 4 bases, J lost 3 bases, and 7 bases stayed unmatched. CDR1 and CDR2 from the germline V gene are MDHEN and SYDVKM. The CDR3 length is 17 residues.

This clonotype was detected many times. An end of the junction does not agree with germline; a read error may underlie this. The rearrangement uses TRBV28 and TRBJ2-2; D may be TRBD2 (6 bases). Germline lookup yields CDR1 MDHEN and CDR2 SYDVKM. The CDR3 is 15 amino acids. The CDR3 nucleotides read TGTGCAAGCAGAGGACCGGGAGTGGGGACCGGGGAGCTGTTTTTT. Residues: CASRGPGVGTGELFF.

This clonotype was seen at least ten times. The chain is built from TRBV20-1 and TRBJ2-5, with D unclear. The germline V gene encodes CDR1 DFQATT and CDR2 SNEGSKA (reference sequence). V lost 0 bases and J 1 base, leaving 9 bases between the germline ends. The length of the CDR3 is 14 residues. The DNA for the CDR3 is TGCAGTGCTAGAGATCTGGGGTTCCAAGAGACCCAGTACTTC. Its protein is CSARDLGFQETQYF.

The sample holds many counts of this clonotype. The rearrangement uses TRBV5-6 and TRBJ1-1, with 9 nucleotides matching TRBD1. Germline trimming cut 4 bases from V and 2 bases from J; bases unmatched to any gene: 9. This CDR3 comprises 16 residues. Per the germline V gene, CDR1 is SGHDT and CDR2 is YYEEEE. The CDR3 sequence: CASSPRDRAPNTEAFF. The DNA for the CDR3 is TGTGCCAGCAGCCCCCGGGACAGGGCCCCCAACACTGAAGCTTTCTTT.

This clonotype was seen many times. J is TRBJ2-7 and V is TRBV9; weak D call: TRBD1 (7 bases). Trimming took 0 bases from V and 5 from J, leaving 15 bases between them. CDR3 length: 15 amino acids. Germline V gives CDR1 SGDLS, CDR2 YYNGEE. Here the CDR3 reads CASSVGQGGMNEQYF. The DNA of the CDR3 is TGTGCCAGCAGCGTAGGACAGGGAGGAATGAACGAGCAGTACTTC.

To note about this clonotype: An end of the junction differs from the germline gene, which may be a read error. CDR3 protein: CAISLAGEWTQYF. The CDR3 DNA reads as TGCGCCATCAGCCTCGCCGGTGAGTGGACCCAGTACTTC. This rearrangement joins TRBV5-1 to TRBJ2-5; D is undetermined. Germline V CDR1 and CDR2: SGHRS, YFSETQ. The CDR3 sequence is 13 residues long.

This clonotype was recorded many times. The chain combines TRBV20-1 with TRBJ2-3, with 14 positions matching TRBD2. The CDR3 has 16 amino acids. After removal of 4 bases from V and 4 bases from J, the junction contained 7 bases not matched to a gene. In germline, CDR1 is DFQATT, CDR2 SNEGSKA (reference sequence). CDR3 loop: CSAIAGTSGSPDTQYF. In nucleotides, the CDR3 is TGCAGTGCTATCGCCGGGACTAGCGGGAGCCCAGATACGCAGTATTTT.

This clonotype has a count of ten or more. The chain is built from TRBV20-1 and TRBJ1-2, with 12 bases identical to TRBD1. Germline V lookup: CDR1 DFQATT, CDR2 SNEGSKA (reference sequence). The CDR3 is 15 amino acids. The V and J ends lost 5 bases and 8 bases, in that order; junction bases with no gene match: 12. The CDR3 coding sequence is TGCAGTGCTGAGGGGGGGACAGGGGGCCGAAGAGGCTACACCTTC. Encoded protein: CSAEGGTGGRRGYTF.

This clonotype was counted at least ten times. V and J are TRBV25-1 and TRBJ1-4; possibly TRBD1 for D (5 bases). Germline-derived CDR1 and CDR2 are MGHDK and SYGVNS. Deletions cut 1 base from V and 8 bases from J, with 11 bases between. This CDR3 comprises 14 residues. In DNA, the CDR3 is TGTGCCAGCAGTGAATGGGGGGTGGACGAAAAACTGTTTTTT. The encoded protein is CASSEWGVDEKLFF.

This clonotype was observed at least ten times. The gene calls are TRBV3-1 and TRBJ1-4; perhaps TRBD1 as D (5 bases). The CDR3 has 16 amino acids. Trimming stripped 1 base from V and 4 bases from J, with 13 bases between. Germline assignment: CDR1 LGHDT and CDR2 YNNKEL (reference sequence). The CDR3 reads CASSQARMTVNEKLFF. CDR3 sequence (DNA): TGTGCCAGCAGCCAAGCTCGGATGACAGTTAATGAAAAACTGTTTTTT.

In this sample, this clonotype turned up many times. The chain links TRBV4-1 to TRBJ2-3; perhaps TRBD1 as D (5 bases). The CDR3 covers 16 residues. In germline, CDR1 is MGHRA, CDR2 YSYEKL. V was trimmed by 0 bases and J by 2 bases, leaving 12 bases between them. This chain's CDR3 is CASSQDGAGNTDTQYF. CDR3 sequence (DNA): TGCGCCAGCAGCCAAGATGGGGCAGGGAACACAGATACGCAGTATTTT.

This clonotype was counted at least ten times. The gene calls are TRBV20-1 and TRBJ2-6; possibly TRBD1 or TRBD2 for D (7 bases each). This CDR3 is built from 15 residues. V lost 3 bases and J lost 2, with 11 bases in between. Looked up from germline, CDR1 is DFQATT and CDR2 is SNEGSKA (reference sequence). In DNA, the CDR3 is TGCAGTGCTAGTCAGGGGGGGCCTGGGGCCAACGTCCTGACTTTC. Residues: CSASQGGPGANVLTF.

This clonotype was counted many times. The chain joins TRBV7-8 to TRBJ2-3; possibly TRBD1 or TRBD2 for D (5 bases each). CDR3 length: 14 residues. V was cut by 3 bases and J by 2 bases, with 9 bases left in between. Germline CDR1 SGHVS, CDR2 FQNEAQ. In DNA form, the CDR3 reads TGTGCCAGCAGCTTCAGGGACCTCACAGATACGCAGTATTTT. It encodes CASSFRDLTDTQYF.

This clonotype was counted ten times or more. The chain employs TRBV29-1 and TRBJ1-1; tentative D call: TRBD1 (6 bases). The germline gives CDR1 SQVTM, CDR2 ANQGSEA. V was trimmed by 7 bases and J by 6 bases, leaving 21 bases between them. This CDR3 region has 14 residues. The CDR3 DNA reads as TGCAGCGCTGCTCTAGGGGGATCGGGAGCTGAAGCTTTCTTT. Amino acids: CSAALGGSGAEAFF. Using reference TRBV29-1 and TRBJ1-1 for the parts outside the CDR3, the full variable domain is SAVISQKPSRDICQRGTSLTIQCQVDSQVTMMFWYRQQPGQSLTLIATANQGSEATYESGFVIDKFPISRPNLTFSTLTVSNMSPEDSSIYLCSAALGGSGAEAFFGQGTRLTVV.

This chain uses TRBV19 with TRBJ1-1, with D uncertain. This CDR3 is 12 amino acids long. Germline CDR1 reads LNHDA; CDR2 reads SQIVND (reference sequence). Trimming removed 6 bases from V and 3 bases from J, with 8 bases in between. The CDR3 sequence is CASSPGYTEAFF. Here the CDR3 DNA reads TGTGCCAGTAGCCCCGGTTACACTGAAGCTTTCTTT.